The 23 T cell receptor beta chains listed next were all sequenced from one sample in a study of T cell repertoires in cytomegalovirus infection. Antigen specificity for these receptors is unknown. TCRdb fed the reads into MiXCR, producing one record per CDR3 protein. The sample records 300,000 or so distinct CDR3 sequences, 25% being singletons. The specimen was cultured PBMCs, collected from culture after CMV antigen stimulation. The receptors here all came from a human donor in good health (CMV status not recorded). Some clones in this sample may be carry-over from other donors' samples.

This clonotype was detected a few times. The CDR3 region has the DNA TGTGCCAGCAGCACGACAGGCAGTCATGAAAAACTGTTTTTT. Translating it yields CASSTTGSHEKLFF. The chain uses TRBV28 and TRBJ1-4; tentatively, D is TRBD1 (6 bases). CDR1 and CDR2 from the germline V gene are MDHEN and SYDVKM. Trimming removed 6 bases at V and 6 bases at J, with 14 bases between. This CDR3 spans 14 amino acids.

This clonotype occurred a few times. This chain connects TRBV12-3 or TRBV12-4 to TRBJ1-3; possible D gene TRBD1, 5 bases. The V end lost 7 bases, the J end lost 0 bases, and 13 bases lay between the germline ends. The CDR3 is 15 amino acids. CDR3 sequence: CASTRIDSSGNTIYF. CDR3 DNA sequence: TGTGCCAGCACCAGAATTGACAGCTCTGGAAACACCATATATTTT.

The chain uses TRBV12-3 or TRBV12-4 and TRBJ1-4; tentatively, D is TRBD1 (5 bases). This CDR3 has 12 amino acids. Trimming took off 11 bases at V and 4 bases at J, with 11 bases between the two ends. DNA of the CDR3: TGTGCCGGACGAAGGGGTAATGAAAAACTGTTTTTT. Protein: CAGRRGNEKLFF.

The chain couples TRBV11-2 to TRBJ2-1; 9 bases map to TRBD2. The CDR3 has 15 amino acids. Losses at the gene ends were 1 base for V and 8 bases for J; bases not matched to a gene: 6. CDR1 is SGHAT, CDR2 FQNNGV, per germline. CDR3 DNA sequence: TGTGCCAGCAGCTTAGGGGCTAGCGGGATTGATGAGCAGTTCTTC. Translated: CASSLGASGIDEQFF.

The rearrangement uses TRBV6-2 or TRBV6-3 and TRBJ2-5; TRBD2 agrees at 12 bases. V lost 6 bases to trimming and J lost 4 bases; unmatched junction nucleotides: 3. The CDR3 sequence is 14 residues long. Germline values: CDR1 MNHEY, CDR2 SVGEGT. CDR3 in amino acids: CASRKTSGRETQYF. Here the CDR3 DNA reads TGTGCCAGCAGAAAGACTAGCGGGAGAGAGACCCAGTACTTC.

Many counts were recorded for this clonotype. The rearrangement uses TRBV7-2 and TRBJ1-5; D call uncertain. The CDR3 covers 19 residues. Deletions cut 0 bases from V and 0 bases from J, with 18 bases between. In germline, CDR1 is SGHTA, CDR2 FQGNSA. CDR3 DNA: TGTGCCAGCAGCTTAGCGTTCGGCACGGACGGGTATAGCAATCAGCCCCAGCATTTT. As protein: CASSLAFGTDGYSNQPQHF.

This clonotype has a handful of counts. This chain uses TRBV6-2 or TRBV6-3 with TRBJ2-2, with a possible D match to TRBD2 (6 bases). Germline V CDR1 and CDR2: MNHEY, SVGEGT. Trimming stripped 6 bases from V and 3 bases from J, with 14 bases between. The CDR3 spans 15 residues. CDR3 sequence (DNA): TGTGCCAGCAGCCACCGGCTAGCGTACACCGGGGAGCTGTTTTTT. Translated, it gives CASSHRLAYTGELFF.

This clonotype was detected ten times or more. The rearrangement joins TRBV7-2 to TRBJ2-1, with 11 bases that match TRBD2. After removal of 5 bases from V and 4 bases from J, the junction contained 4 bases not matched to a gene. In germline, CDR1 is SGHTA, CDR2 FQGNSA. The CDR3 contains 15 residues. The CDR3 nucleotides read TGTGCCAGCAGCACCGGGACTAGCGGTTACAATGAGCAGTTCTTC. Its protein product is CASSTGTSGYNEQFF.

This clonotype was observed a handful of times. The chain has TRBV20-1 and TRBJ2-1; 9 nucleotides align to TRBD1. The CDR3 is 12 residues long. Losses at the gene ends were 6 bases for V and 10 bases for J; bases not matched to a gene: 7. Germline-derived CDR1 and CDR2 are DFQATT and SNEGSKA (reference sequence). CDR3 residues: CSAPGQGPEQFF. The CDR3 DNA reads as TGCAGTGCCCCCGGACAGGGGCCGGAGCAGTTCTTC.

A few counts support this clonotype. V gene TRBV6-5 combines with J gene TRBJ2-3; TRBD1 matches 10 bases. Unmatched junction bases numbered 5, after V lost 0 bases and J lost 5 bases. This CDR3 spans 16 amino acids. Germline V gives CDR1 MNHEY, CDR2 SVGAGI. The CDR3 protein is CASSYSSGQGLDTQYF. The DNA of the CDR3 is TGTGCCAGCAGTTACTCTTCGGGACAGGGGTTAGATACGCAGTATTTT.

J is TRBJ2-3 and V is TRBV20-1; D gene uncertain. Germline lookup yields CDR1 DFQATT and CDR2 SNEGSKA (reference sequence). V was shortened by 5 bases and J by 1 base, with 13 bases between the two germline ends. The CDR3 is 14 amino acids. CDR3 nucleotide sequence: TGCAGTGCTGAAGGGCCCCAGCGCACAGATACGCAGTATTTT. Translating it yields CSAEGPQRTDTQYF.

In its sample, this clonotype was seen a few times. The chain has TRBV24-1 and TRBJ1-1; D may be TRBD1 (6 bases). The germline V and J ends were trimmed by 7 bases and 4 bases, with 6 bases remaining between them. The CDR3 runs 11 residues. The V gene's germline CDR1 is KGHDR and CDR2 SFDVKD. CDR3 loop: CATSRGTEAFF. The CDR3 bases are TGTGCCACCAGCAGGGGCACTGAAGCTTTCTTT.

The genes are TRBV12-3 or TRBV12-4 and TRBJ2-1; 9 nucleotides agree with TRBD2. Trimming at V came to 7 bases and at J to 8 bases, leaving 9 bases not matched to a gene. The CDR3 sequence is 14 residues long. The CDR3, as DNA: TGTGCCAGCACCCCGGGACTAGCTACAGATGAGCAGTTCTTC. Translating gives CASTPGLATDEQFF.

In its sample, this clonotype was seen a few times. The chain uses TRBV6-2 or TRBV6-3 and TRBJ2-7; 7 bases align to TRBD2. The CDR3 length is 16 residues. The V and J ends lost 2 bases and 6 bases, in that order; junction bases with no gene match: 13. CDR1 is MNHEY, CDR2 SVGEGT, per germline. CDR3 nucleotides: TGTGCCAGCAGTTACGCAGGACTAGTTTTAGGGTCCGAGCAGTACTTC. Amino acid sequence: CASSYAGLVLGSEQYF.

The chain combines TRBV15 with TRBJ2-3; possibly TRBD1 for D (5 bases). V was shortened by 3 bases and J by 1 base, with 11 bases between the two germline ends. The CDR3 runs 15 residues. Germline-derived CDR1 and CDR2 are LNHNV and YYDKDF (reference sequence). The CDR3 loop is CATSRTVPGTDTQYF. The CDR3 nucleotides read TGTGCCACCAGCAGGACAGTCCCTGGCACAGATACGCAGTATTTT.

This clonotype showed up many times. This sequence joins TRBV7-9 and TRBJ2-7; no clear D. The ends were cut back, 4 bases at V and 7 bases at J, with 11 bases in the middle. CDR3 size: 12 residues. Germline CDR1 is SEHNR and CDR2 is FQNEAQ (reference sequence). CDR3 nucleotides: TGTGCCAGCAGCTACCCCCTGGGGGAGCAGTACTTC. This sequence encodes CASSYPLGEQYF.

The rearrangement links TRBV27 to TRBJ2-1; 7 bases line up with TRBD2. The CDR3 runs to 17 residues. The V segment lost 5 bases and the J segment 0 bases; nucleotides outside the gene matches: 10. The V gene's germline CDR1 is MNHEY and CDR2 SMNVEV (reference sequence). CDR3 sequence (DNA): TGTGCCAGCAGTCGAAGTGGCGGGAGTATCTCCTACAATGAGCAGTTCTTC. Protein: CASSRSGGSISYNEQFF.

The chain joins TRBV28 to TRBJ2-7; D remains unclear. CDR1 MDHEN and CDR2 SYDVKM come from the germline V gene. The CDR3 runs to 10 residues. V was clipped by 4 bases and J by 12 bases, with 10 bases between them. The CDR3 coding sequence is TGTGCCAGCAGTTCCAGTACCACGTACTTC. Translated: CASSSSTTYF.

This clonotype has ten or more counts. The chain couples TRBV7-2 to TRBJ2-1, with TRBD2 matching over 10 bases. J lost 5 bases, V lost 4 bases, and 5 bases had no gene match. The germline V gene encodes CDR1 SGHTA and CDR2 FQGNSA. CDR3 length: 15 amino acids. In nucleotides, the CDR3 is TGTGCCAGCAGCTCAATTAGCGGGGGGAACAATGAGCAGTTCTTC. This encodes CASSSISGGNNEQFF. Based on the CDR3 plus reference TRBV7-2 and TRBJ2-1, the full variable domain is GAGVSQSPSNKVTEKGKDVELRCDPISGHTALYWYRQSLGQGLEFLIYFQGNSAPDKSGLPSDRFSAERTGGSVSTLTIQRTQQEDSAVYLCASSSISGGNNEQFFGPGTRLTVL.

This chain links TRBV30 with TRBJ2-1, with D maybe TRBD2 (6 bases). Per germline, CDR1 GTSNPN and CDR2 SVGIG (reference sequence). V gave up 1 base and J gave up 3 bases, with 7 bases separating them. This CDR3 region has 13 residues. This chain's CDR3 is CAWSGAGYNEQFF. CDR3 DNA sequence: TGTGCCTGGAGTGGAGCGGGCTACAATGAGCAGTTCTTC. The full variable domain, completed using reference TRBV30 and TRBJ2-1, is SQTIHQWPATLVQPVGSPLSLECTVEGTSNPNLYWYRQAAGRGLQLLFYSVGIGQISSEVPQNLSASRPQDRQFILSSKKLLLSDSGFYLCAWSGAGYNEQFFGPGTRLTVL.

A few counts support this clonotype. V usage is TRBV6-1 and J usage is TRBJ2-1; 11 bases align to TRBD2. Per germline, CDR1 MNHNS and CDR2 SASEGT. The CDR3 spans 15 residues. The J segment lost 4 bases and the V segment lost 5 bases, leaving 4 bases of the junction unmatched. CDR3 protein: CASSSRLAGYNEQFF. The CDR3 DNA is TGTGCCAGCAGTTCCCGACTAGCGGGATACAATGAGCAGTTCTTC.

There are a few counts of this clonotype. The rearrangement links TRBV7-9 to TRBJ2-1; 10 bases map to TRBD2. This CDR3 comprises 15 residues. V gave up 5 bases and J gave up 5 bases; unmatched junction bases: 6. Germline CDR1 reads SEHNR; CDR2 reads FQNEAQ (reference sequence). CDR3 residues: CASSRLAGADNEQFF. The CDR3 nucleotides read TGTGCCAGCAGCCGTCTAGCGGGAGCGGACAATGAGCAGTTCTTC.

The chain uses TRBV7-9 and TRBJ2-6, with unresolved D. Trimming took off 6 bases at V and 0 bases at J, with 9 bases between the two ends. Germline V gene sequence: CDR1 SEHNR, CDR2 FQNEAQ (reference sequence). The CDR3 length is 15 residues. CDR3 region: CASRPGSSGANVLTF. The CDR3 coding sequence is TGTGCCAGCAGACCAGGCTCCTCTGGGGCCAACGTCCTGACTTTC.